This entry features one TCR beta chain sequence. These data come from a study of glioma-infiltrating T cells. TCR alpha and beta CDR3 regions were amplified from RNA using iRepertoire nested multiplex PCR. MiXCR, applied by TCRdb to the multiplex PCR reads, yields one record per CDR3 protein. The table includes approximately 140,000 distinct CDR3 sequences, around 25% detected once. The receptor was derived from a human donor with low-grade glioma or glioblastoma, undergoing nonglioma brain surgery, or in good health (not recorded which). Material for sequencing was glioma tissue, nonneoplastic brain tissue, or PBMCs (not recorded which).

As DNA, the CDR3 is TGCAGTGCGCCCCGGTGGCAGGGGAACGTAGCTTTCTTT. It yields the protein CSAPRWQGNVAFF. The J gene is TRBJ1-1, the V gene TRBV20-1; D is perhaps TRBD1 (6 bases). The ends were cut back, 6 bases at V and 10 bases at J, with 21 bases in the middle. Germline V gene lookup returns CDR1 DFQATT and CDR2 SNEGSKA (reference sequence). The CDR3 spans 13 residues.